What follows are 9 T cell receptor beta chains derived from one specimen sequenced in a study of cytomegalovirus exposure and HLA in healthy donors. PCR was performed using 60 Vbeta and 13 Jbeta primers. TCRdb keeps only in-frame clones here, not all; method: immunoSEQ multiplex PCR. Here the sample spans tens of thousands of clones, more than 60% being singletons. What was sequenced was PBMCs. These receptors were obtained from a man aged 40-49 years in good health and CMV-seronegative.

The chain recombines TRBV21-1 with TRBJ2-4; TRBD1, as called in the table, went unchecked against the DNA. TRBV21-1 is listed as a pseudogene. This CDR3 spans 16 amino acids. CDR3 amino acids: CASSPHRGHPTNIQYF. In nucleotides, the CDR3 is TGTGCCAGCAGCCCACACAGGGGACACCCTACAAACATTCAGTACTTC.

The CDR3 nucleotides are TGTGCCAGCAGTCACGGCGAGAACAGGGGGTGGGAGACCCAGTACTTC. This sequence encodes CASSHGENRGWETQYF. The genes are TRBV28 and TRBJ2-5, with 8 bases matching TRBD1. Germline CDR1 and CDR2: MDHEN and SYDVKM. V shed 5 bases, J shed 5 bases, and the junction held 13 bases outside the gene matches. There are 16 residues in the CDR3.

This clone was seen just once. The rearrangement links TRBV5-1 to TRBJ2-4, with TRBD2 as a possible D gene (5 bases). With 0 bases removed from V and 2 bases from J, the gap between germline ends came to 9 bases. This CDR3 is built from 15 residues. The germline V gene encodes CDR1 SGHRS and CDR2 YFSETQ. CDR3 loop: CASSLGRLTKNIQYF. The CDR3 region has the DNA TGCGCCAGCAGCTTGGGGAGGTTGACCAAAAACATTCAGTACTTC.

The chain carries TRBV28 and TRBJ1-4, with 12 nucleotides matching TRBD1. The CDR3 is 14 amino acids. The germline V gene encodes CDR1 MDHEN and CDR2 SYDVKM. Trimming cost V 8 bases and J 8 bases; bases outside gene matches: 6. This CDR3 reads CASGGDRGLEKLFF. The DNA for the CDR3 is TGTGCCAGCGGGGGGGACAGGGGGCTCGAAAAACTGTTTTTT. Combining the CDR3 with reference TRBV28 and TRBJ1-4 gives the whole variable domain DVKVTQSSRYLVKRTGEKVFLECVQDMDHENMFWYRQDPGLGLRLIYFSYDVKMKEKGDIPEGYSVSREKKERFSLILESASTNQTSMYLCASGGDRGLEKLFFGSGTQLSVL.

The J gene is TRBJ2-2, the V gene TRBV7-9, with 8 positions matching TRBD2. The germline V gene has CDR1 SEHNR and CDR2 FQNEAQ (reference sequence). The ends lost 5 bases at V and 6 bases at J; junction bases unmatched: 11. This CDR3 has 16 amino acids. CDR3 bases: TGTGCCAGCAGCCTAATTTCCGGGACTAGTCCCGGGGAGCTGTTTTTT. Its translation is CASSLISGTSPGELFF. The full variable domain, in which reference TRBV7-9 and TRBJ2-2 provide the parts outside the CDR3, is DTGVSQNPRHKITKRGQNVTFRCDPISEHNRLYWYRQTLGQGPEFLTYFQNEAQLEKSRLLSDRFSAERPKGSFSTLEIQRTEQGDSAMYLCASSLISGTSPGELFFGEGSRLTVL.

The genes are TRBV2 and TRBJ1-5; maybe TRBD1 (6 bases). The CDR3 consists of 14 residues. The germline V and J ends were trimmed by 6 bases and 2 bases, with 11 bases remaining between them. The germline CDR1 and CDR2 sequences are SNHLY and FYNNEI. Written as DNA, the CDR3 is TGTGCCAGCAGACAGGGTGGTGGCAATCAGCCCCAGCATTTT. Translating gives CASRQGGGNQPQHF.

The gene calls are TRBV6-5 and TRBJ2-7; D may be TRBD1 (6 bases). The CDR3 consists of 15 residues. V gave up 4 bases and J gave up 2 bases, with 15 bases separating them. Germline lookup yields CDR1 MNHEY and CDR2 SVGAGI. This chain's CDR3 is CASSSIPQGTYEQYF. The CDR3 bases are TGTGCCAGCAGTTCCATTCCCCAGGGGACCTACGAGCAGTACTTC.

The rearrangement uses TRBV4-2 and TRBJ1-2, with D maybe TRBD1 (5 bases). The germline V gene has CDR1 LGHNA and CDR2 YNFKEQ. There are 14 residues in the CDR3. V lost 0 bases to trimming and J lost 8 bases, with 13 bases between them. The CDR3 DNA sequence: TGTGCCAGCAGCCAAGATCTAGGGGATGGCGGCTACACCTTC. This sequence encodes CASSQDLGDGGYTF.

The chain joins TRBV7-6 to TRBJ2-1, with D possibly matching TRBD1 (5 bases). The CDR3 totals 16 residues. CDR1 is SGHVS and CDR2 is FNYEAQ in the germline V gene. Trimming removed 5 bases from V and 3 bases from J, with 17 bases in between. CDR3 DNA: TGTGCCAGCAGCCCCCAGGGTGGAGTTTTCTACAATGAGCAGTTCTTC. Amino acids: CASSPQGGVFYNEQFF.